This T cell receptor (beta chain) was captured in a study of cytomegalovirus exposure and HLA in healthy donors. Points from the study as a whole: Whilst most TCR sequences proved rare, a subset of public TCRs occurred across many donors. With later analysis, a missense DCLRE1C variant became linked to TCR beta V- and J-gene trimming. It was taken for granted in presence/absence analyses that sequencing depth across donors was roughly uniform. In a later analysis, approximately 15,000 TCR beta sequences were associated with HLA alleles at 0.05 false discovery rate.

A remark on this clone: What it binds is unknown.

This PCR relied on a set of 60 Vbeta primers and 13 Jbeta primers. TCRdb's table, derived via immunoSEQ multiplex PCR, lists solely in-frame clones and lacks some. The repertoire consists of roughly 190,000 clones, with roughly four fifths occurring once and the leading ten covering 2.1%. The CDR3 is made up of 15 amino acids. Germline V gives CDR1 SGHTA, CDR2 FQGNSA. The V and J ends lost 4 bases and 4 bases, in that order; junction bases with no gene match: 5. This receptor was identified in a woman aged 25 to 39 in good health and CMV-seropositive. This chain links TRBV7-2 with TRBJ1-3, with TRBD1 matching 9 bases. Sequences were obtained from PBMCs. The CDR3 is CASSWDRVYGNTIYF. The CDR3 region has the DNA TGTGCCAGCAGCTGGGACAGGGTCTACGGAAACACCATATATTTT.